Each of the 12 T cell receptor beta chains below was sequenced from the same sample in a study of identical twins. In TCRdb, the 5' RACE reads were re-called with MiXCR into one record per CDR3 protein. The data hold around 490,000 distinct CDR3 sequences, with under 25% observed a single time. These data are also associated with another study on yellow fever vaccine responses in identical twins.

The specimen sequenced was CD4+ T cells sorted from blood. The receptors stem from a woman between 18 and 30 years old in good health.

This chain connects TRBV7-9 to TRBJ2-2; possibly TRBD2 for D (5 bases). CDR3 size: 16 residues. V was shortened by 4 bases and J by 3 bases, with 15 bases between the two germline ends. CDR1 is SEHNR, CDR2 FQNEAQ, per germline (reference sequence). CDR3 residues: CASSSDTSLDTGELFF. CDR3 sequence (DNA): TGTGCCAGCAGCTCCGACACTAGTCTCGACACCGGGGAGCTGTTTTTT.

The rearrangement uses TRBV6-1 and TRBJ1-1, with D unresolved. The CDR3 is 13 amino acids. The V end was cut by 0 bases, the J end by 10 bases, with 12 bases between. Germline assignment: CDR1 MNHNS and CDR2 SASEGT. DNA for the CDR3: TGTGCCAGCAGTGAAGCGTGGTCACTTGGAGCTTTCTTT. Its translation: CASSEAWSLGAFF.

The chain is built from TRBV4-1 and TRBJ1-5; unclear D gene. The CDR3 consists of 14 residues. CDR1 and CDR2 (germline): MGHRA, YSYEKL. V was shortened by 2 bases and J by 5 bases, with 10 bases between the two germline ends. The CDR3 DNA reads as TGCGCCAGCAGCCAACTTCGAGTGGATCAGCCCCAGCATTTT. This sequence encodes CASSQLRVDQPQHF.

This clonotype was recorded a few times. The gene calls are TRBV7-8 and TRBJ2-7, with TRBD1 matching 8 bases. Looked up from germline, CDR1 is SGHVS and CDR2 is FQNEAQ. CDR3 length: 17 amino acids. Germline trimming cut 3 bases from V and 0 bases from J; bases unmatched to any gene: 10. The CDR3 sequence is CASSFGQGIFGSYEQYF. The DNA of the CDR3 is TGTGCCAGCAGCTTCGGACAGGGAATCTTTGGCTCCTACGAGCAGTACTTC. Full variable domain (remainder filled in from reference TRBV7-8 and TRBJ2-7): GAGVSQSPRYKVAKRGQDVALRCDPISGHVSLFWYQQALGQGPEFLTYFQNEAQLDKSGLPSDRFFAERPEGSVSTLKIQRTQQEDSAVYLCASSFGQGIFGSYEQYFGPGTRLTVT.

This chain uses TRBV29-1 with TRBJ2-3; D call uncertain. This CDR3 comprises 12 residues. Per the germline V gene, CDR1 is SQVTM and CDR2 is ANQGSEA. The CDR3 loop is CVLGSAFDTQYF. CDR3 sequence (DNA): TGCGTTTTAGGGTCGGCCTTTGATACGCAGTATTTT.

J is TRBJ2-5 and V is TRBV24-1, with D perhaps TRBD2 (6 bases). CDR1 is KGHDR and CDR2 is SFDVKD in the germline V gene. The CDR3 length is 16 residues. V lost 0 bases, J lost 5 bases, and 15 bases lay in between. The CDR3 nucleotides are TGTGCCACCAGTGATTTGCGGGGGACCGGGGAGGAGACCCAGTACTTC. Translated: CATSDLRGTGEETQYF.

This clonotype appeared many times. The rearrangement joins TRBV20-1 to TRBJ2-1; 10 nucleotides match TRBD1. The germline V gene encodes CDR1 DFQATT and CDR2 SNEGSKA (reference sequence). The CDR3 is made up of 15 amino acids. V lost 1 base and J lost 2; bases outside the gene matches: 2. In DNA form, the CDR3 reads TGCAGTGCTAGAGCGGGGACAGGGGCCTACAATGAGCAGTTCTTC. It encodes CSARAGTGAYNEQFF.

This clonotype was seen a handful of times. DNA for the CDR3: TGTGCCAGCAGTCCGGGACAGATTAATGAAAAACTGTTTTTT. Translated: CASSPGQINEKLFF. This chain uses TRBV6-1 with TRBJ1-4; 7 bases are a match to TRBD1. Germline trimming cut 5 bases from V and 4 bases from J; bases unmatched to any gene: 4. CDR1 is MNHNS, CDR2 SASEGT, per germline. The CDR3 is made up of 14 amino acids.

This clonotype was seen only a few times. The CDR3 DNA reads as TGTGCCATCAGTGCTGAGCGGCAAGAGACCCAGTACTTC. Translation gives CAISAERQETQYF. This rearrangement joins TRBV10-3 to TRBJ2-5; TRBD2 might be the D (5 bases). Germline lookup yields CDR1 ENHRY and CDR2 SYGVKD. The CDR3 is made up of 13 amino acids. V was shortened by 4 bases and J by 2 bases, with 8 bases between the two germline ends.

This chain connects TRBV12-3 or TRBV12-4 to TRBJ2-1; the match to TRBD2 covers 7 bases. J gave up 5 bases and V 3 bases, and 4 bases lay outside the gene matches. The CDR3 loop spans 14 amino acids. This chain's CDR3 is CASSFGEGDNEQFF. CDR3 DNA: TGTGCCAGCAGTTTTGGGGAGGGCGACAATGAGCAGTTCTTC.

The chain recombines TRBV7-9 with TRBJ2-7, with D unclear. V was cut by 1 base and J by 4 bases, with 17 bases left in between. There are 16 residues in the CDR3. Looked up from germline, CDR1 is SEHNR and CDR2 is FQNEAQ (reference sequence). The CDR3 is CASSLGHFGERYEQYF. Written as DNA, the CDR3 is TGTGCCAGCAGCTTAGGCCACTTCGGCGAAAGGTACGAGCAGTACTTC.

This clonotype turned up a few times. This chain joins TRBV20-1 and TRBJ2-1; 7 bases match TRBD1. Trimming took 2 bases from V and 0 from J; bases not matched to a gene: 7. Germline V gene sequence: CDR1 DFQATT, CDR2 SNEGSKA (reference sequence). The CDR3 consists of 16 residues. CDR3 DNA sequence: TGCAGTGCTAGATTAACGGACAGGAGCTCCTACAATGAGCAGTTCTTC. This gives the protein CSARLTDRSSYNEQFF.